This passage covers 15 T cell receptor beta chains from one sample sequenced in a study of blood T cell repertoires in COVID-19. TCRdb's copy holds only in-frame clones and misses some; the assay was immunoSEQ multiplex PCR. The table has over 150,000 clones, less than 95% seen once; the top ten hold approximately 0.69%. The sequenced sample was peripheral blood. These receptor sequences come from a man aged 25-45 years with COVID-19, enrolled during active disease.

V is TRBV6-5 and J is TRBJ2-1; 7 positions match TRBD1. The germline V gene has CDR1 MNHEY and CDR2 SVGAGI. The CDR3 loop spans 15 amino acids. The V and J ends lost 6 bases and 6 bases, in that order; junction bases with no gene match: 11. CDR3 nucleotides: TGTGCCAGCAGAATTACAGGGGCAGGGGGCAATGAGCAGTTCTTC. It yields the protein CASRITGAGGNEQFF.

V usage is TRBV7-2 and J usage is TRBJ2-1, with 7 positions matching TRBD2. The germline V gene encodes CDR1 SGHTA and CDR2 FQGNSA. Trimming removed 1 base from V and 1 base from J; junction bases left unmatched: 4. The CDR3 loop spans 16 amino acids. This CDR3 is CASSLGVGGSYNEQFF. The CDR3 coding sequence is TGTGCCAGCAGCTTAGGCGTCGGGGGGTCCTACAATGAGCAGTTCTTC.

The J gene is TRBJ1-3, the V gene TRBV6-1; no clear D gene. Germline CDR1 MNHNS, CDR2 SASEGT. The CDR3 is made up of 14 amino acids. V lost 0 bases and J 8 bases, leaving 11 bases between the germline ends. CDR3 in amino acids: CASSEAATLDTIYF. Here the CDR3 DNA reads TGTGCCAGCAGTGAAGCCGCGACATTGGACACCATATATTTT.

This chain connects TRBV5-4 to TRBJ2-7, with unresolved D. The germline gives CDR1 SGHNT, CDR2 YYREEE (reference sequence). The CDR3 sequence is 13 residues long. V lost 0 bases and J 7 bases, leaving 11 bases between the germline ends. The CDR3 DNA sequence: TGTGCCAGCAGCTTGGACAGTCTGGGTGAGCAGTACTTC. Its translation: CASSLDSLGEQYF.

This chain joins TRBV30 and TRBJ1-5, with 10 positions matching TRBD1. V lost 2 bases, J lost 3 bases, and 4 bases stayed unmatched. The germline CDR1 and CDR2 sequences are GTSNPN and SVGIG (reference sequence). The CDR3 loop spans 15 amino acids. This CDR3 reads CAWSRQGADNQPQHF. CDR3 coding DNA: TGTGCCTGGAGTCGACAGGGGGCTGACAATCAGCCCCAGCATTTT.

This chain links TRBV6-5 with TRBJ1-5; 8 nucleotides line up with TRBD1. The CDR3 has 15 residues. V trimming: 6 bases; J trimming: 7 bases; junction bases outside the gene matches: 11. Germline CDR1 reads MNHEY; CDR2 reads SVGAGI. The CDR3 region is CASRPGQGGGQPQHF. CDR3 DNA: TGTGCCAGCAGACCCGGACAGGGAGGAGGCCAGCCCCAGCATTTT.

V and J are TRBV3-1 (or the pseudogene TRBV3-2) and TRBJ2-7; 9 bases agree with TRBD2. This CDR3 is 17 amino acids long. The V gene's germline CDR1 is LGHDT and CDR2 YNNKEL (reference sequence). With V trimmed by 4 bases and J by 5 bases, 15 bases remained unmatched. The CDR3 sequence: CASSPPAGGTSLDEQYF. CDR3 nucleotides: TGTGCCAGCAGCCCCCCGGCAGGAGGGACTAGCCTTGACGAGCAGTACTTC.

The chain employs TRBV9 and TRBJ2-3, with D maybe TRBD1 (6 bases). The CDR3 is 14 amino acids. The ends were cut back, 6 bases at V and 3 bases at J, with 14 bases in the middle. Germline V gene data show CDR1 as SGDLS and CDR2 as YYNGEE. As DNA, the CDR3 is TGTGCCAGCACAGGGGCTCCTGGTACAGATACGCAGTATTTT. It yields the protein CASTGAPGTDTQYF.

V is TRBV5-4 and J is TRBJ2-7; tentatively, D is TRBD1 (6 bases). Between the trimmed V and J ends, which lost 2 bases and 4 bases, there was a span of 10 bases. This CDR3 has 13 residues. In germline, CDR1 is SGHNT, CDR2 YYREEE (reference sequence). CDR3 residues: CASSLPGAYEQYF. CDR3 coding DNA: TGTGCCAGCAGCTTACCAGGGGCATACGAGCAGTACTTC.

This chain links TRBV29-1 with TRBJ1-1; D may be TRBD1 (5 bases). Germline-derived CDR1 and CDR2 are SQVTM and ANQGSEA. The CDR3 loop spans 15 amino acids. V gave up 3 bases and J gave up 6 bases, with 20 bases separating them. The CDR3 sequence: CSVDEHPGLGAEAFF. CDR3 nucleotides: TGCAGCGTTGATGAACACCCAGGGTTAGGGGCTGAAGCTTTCTTT.

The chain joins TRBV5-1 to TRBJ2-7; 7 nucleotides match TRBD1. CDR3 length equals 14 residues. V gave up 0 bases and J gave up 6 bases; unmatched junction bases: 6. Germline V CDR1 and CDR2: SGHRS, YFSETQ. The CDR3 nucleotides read TGCGCCAGCAGCTTGGCCAGCAGGGACAGCGAGCAGTACTTC. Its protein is CASSLASRDSEQYF.

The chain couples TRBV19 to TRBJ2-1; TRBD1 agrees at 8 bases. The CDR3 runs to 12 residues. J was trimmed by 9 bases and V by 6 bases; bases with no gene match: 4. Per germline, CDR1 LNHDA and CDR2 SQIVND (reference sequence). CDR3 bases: TGTGCCAGTAGGGACAGGGACGGTGAGCAGTTCTTC. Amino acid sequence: CASRDRDGEQFF.

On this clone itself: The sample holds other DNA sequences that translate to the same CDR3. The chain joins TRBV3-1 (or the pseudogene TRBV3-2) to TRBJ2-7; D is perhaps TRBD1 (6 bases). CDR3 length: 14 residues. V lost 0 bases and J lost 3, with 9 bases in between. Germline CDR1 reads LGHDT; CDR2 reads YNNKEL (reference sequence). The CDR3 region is CASSQDRGSYEQYF. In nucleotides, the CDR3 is TGTGCCAGCAGCCAAGATAGGGGGAGCTACGAGCAGTACTTC.

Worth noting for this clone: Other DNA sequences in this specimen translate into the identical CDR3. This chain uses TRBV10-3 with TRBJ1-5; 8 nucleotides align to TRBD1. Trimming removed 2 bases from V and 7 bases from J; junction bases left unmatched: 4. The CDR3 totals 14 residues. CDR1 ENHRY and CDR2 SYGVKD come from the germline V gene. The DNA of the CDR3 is TGTGCCATCAGTGAGGGACAGGGTGGACAGCCCCAGCATTTT. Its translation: CAISEGQGGQPQHF.

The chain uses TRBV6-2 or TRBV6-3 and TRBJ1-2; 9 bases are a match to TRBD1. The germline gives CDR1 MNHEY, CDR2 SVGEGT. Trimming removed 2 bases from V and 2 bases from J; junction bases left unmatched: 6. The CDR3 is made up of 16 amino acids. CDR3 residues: CASSYLGGQGNYGYTF. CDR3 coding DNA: TGTGCCAGCAGTTACCTGGGAGGACAGGGGAACTATGGCTACACCTTC.